This is a list of T cell receptor beta chains from one sample in a study of OX40 agonist ivuxolimab in advanced cancers. Clones were sequenced by immunoSEQ multiplex PCR, and TCRdb holds only the in-frame ones, with some missing. The sample lists 55,000 to 65,000 clones, around 80% seen once, with approximately 2% in the top ten. Sequenced material: CD4+ or CD8+ T cells sorted from blood, taken in a trial of the OX40 agonist ivuxolimab. These receptors came from an adult with an advanced solid tumor such as melanoma, head and neck, liver or kidney cancer. CDR3s include the opening cysteine and the closing phenylalanine or tryptophan. A D gene is named only where the DNA matches it firmly. Rows give clone size only sometimes, using once, few, many, or a class for an expanded clone.

d_call: -
j_call: TRBJ1-2
v_call: TRBV2
clone_size: -
cdr3_aa: CASRPLGPTYGYTF
cdr3_nt: TGTGCCAGCAGGCCTTTGGGACCGACCTATGGCTACACCTTC

d_call: -
j_call: TRBJ1-1
v_call: TRBV18
clone_size: few
cdr3_aa: CASSSGRDTEAFF
cdr3_nt: TGTGCCAGCTCATCCGGTCGTGACACTGAAGCTTTCTTT

d_call: -
j_call: TRBJ2-7
v_call: TRBV15
clone_size: -
cdr3_aa: CATSSGRPPAYEQYF
cdr3_nt: TGTGCCACCAGCAGTGGACGGCCTCCGGCCTACGAGCAGTACTTC

d_call: -
j_call: TRBJ1-2
v_call: TRBV5-6
clone_size: -
cdr3_aa: CASSPQGTGYTF
cdr3_nt: TGTGCCAGCAGCCCCCAGGGAACGGGCTACACCTTC

d_call: -
j_call: TRBJ2-5
v_call: TRBV11-2
clone_size: -
cdr3_aa: CASRGGASLETQYF
cdr3_nt: TGTGCCAGCAGAGGGGGGGCATCTTTGGAGACCCAGTACTTC

d_call: TRBD1
j_call: TRBJ1-4
v_call: TRBV5-5
clone_size: -
cdr3_aa: CASSFLQGASNEKLFF
cdr3_nt: TGTGCCAGCAGCTTCTTACAGGGGGCCTCTAATGAAAAACTGTTTTTT

d_call: -
j_call: TRBJ2-3
v_call: TRBV28
clone_size: -
cdr3_aa: CACRDSSTDTQYF
cdr3_nt: TGTGCCTGCCGGGACTCGAGCACAGATACGCAGTATTTT

d_call: TRBD2
j_call: TRBJ2-7
v_call: TRBV4-1
clone_size: -
cdr3_aa: CASSQPGEKRGRGEQYF
cdr3_nt: TGCGCCAGCAGCCAACCCGGGGAGAAGCGGGGGCGCGGAGAGCAGTACTTC

d_call: -
j_call: TRBJ1-5
v_call: TRBV18
clone_size: -
cdr3_aa: CASSLDRGGGRVQQQPQHF
cdr3_nt: TGTGCCAGCTCACTGGACCGTGGTGGCGGCAGGGTGCAACAGCAGCCCCAGCATTTT

d_call: TRBD2
j_call: TRBJ2-2
v_call: TRBV10-3
clone_size: -
cdr3_aa: CVCTSGGLTGELFF
cdr3_nt: TGTGTCTGCACTAGCGGGGGACTCACCGGGGAGCTGTTTTTT

d_call: TRBD2
j_call: TRBJ2-1
v_call: TRBV11-2
clone_size: -
cdr3_aa: CASRFRLAGGRNYNEQFF
cdr3_nt: TGTGCCAGCAGGTTTAGACTAGCGGGGGGCCGGAACTACAATGAGCAGTTCTTC

d_call: TRBD2
j_call: TRBJ2-1
v_call: TRBV27
clone_size: -
cdr3_aa: CASSYPPNSGVYNEQFF
cdr3_nt: TGTGCCAGCAGTTATCCCCCTAATAGCGGGGTATACAATGAGCAGTTCTTC

d_call: TRBD2
j_call: TRBJ2-7
v_call: TRBV18
clone_size: -
cdr3_aa: CASSTGTIYEQYF
cdr3_nt: TGTGCCAGCTCAACCGGGACTATCTACGAGCAGTACTTC

d_call: -
j_call: TRBJ2-7
v_call: TRBV7-4
clone_size: -
cdr3_aa: CASSSRTRDKAYEQYF
cdr3_nt: TGTGCCAGCAGCTCCCGGACCCGGGACAAAGCCTACGAGCAGTACTTC

d_call: -
j_call: TRBJ2-2
v_call: TRBV28
clone_size: -
cdr3_aa: CASSTSDRGNTGELFF
cdr3_nt: TGTGCCAGCAGTACGAGTGACCGGGGGAACACCGGGGAGCTGTTTTTT

d_call: -
j_call: TRBJ2-7
v_call: TRBV19
clone_size: -
cdr3_aa: CASSIGQAEHEQYF
cdr3_nt: TGTGCCAGTAGTATTGGGCAGGCTGAACACGAGCAGTACTTC

d_call: -
j_call: TRBJ2-2
v_call: TRBV6-1
clone_size: -
cdr3_aa: CASSEVSLANTGELFF
cdr3_nt: TGTGCCAGCAGTGAAGTCAGTCTCGCGAACACCGGGGAGCTGTTTTTT

d_call: -
j_call: TRBJ2-1
v_call: TRBV10-3
clone_size: -
cdr3_aa: CAISGTANEQFF
cdr3_nt: TGTGCCATCAGTGGGACAGCCAATGAGCAGTTCTTC

d_call: -
j_call: TRBJ1-4
v_call: TRBV6-5
clone_size: -
cdr3_aa: CASQRRGGGEKLFF
cdr3_nt: TGTGCCAGCCAGAGAAGGGGGGGAGGGGAAAAACTGTTTTTT

d_call: TRBD1
j_call: TRBJ1-1
v_call: TRBV4-1
clone_size: -
cdr3_aa: CASSPGQGYTEAFF
cdr3_nt: TGCGCCAGCAGCCCGGGACAGGGCTACACTGAAGCTTTCTTT

d_call: TRBD2
j_call: TRBJ2-1
v_call: TRBV27
clone_size: -
cdr3_aa: CASSLLASGKGEQFF
cdr3_nt: TGTGCCAGCAGTTTGTTGGCTAGCGGGAAAGGTGAGCAGTTCTTC

d_call: -
j_call: TRBJ1-1
v_call: TRBV28
clone_size: once
cdr3_aa: CASSLSGGTEAFF
cdr3_nt: TGTGCCAGCAGTTTATCGGGGGGAACTGAAGCTTTCTTT

d_call: TRBD1
j_call: TRBJ2-7
v_call: TRBV14
clone_size: -
cdr3_aa: CASSPVDRGVTQYF
cdr3_nt: TGTGCCAGCAGCCCCGTGGACAGGGGGGTGACGCAGTACTTC

d_call: -
j_call: TRBJ1-3
v_call: TRBV9
clone_size: -
cdr3_aa: CASSVEPGTGNTIYF
cdr3_nt: TGTGCCAGCAGCGTAGAACCAGGGACCGGAAACACCATATATTTT

d_call: -
j_call: TRBJ1-5
v_call: TRBV6-5
clone_size: -
cdr3_aa: CASSESKVQHF
cdr3_nt: TGTGCCAGCAGTGAATCCAAAGTCCAGCATTTT

d_call: TRBD2
j_call: TRBJ2-3
v_call: TRBV5-6
clone_size: -
cdr3_aa: CASNRGDPTDTQYF
cdr3_nt: TGTGCCAGCAACCGGGGGGACCCCACAGATACGCAGTATTTT

d_call: -
j_call: TRBJ1-5
v_call: TRBV6-1
clone_size: once
cdr3_aa: CASHTRIGVNQPQHF
cdr3_nt: TGTGCCAGCCATACACGGATAGGGGTCAATCAGCCCCAGCATTTT

d_call: -
j_call: TRBJ2-5
v_call: TRBV7-9
clone_size: -
cdr3_aa: CASSLDGETQYF
cdr3_nt: TGTGCCAGCAGCCTCGACGGAGAGACCCAGTACTTC

d_call: -
j_call: TRBJ2-5
v_call: TRBV9
clone_size: -
cdr3_aa: CASSLQIEETQYF
cdr3_nt: TGTGCCAGCAGCCTACAGATCGAAGAGACCCAGTACTTC